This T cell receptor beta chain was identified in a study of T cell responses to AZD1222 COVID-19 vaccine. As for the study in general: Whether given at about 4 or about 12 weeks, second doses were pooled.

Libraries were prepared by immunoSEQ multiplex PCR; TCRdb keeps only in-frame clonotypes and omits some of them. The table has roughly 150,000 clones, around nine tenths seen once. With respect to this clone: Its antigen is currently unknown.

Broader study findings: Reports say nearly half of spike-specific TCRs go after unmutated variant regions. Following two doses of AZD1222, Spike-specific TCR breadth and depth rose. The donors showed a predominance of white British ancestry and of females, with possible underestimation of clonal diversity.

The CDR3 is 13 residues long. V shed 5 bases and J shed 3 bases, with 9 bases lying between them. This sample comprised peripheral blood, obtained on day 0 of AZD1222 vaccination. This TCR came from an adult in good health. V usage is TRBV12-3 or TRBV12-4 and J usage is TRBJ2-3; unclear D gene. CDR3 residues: CASSPSGTDTQYF. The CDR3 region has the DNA TGTGCCAGCAGTCCCTCCGGAACAGATACGCAGTATTTT.